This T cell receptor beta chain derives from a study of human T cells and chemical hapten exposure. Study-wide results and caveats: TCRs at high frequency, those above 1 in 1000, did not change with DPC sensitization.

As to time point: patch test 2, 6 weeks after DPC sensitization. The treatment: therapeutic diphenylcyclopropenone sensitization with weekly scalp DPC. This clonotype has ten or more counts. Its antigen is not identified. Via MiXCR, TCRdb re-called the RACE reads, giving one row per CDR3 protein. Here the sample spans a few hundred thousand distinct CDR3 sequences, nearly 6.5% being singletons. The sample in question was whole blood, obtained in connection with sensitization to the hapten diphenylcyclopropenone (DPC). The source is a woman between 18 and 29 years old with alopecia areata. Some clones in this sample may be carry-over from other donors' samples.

In nucleotides, the CDR3 is TGTGCCAGCTCACCAATTATGACGGGAGAAGACTATGGCTACACCTTC. It yields the protein CASSPIMTGEDYGYTF. The chain recombines TRBV18 with TRBJ1-2; D is undetermined. This CDR3 has 16 amino acids. Per germline, CDR1 KGHSH and CDR2 LQKENI. V was shortened by 2 bases and J by 3 bases, with 16 bases between the two germline ends.